The TCR beta chain described here comes from a study of shared clonotypes between healthy human individuals. Profiled with immunoSEQ multiplex PCR; TCRdb holds only in-frame clones, not every one. The sample contains 2 million to 2.5 million clones, approximately 95% of which appear only once. The CDR3 length is 14 residues. V lost 5 bases, J lost 4 bases, and 5 bases stayed unmatched. Germline values: CDR1 MNHEY, CDR2 SMNVEV (reference sequence). The sequenced sample consisted of naive CD4+ T cells sorted from blood. Subset defined: CD45RA+ positively selected. The receptor was derived from a man aged 18 to 30 in good health. J is TRBJ1-2 and V is TRBV27; 9 nucleotides agree with TRBD1. For the CDR3, the DNA is TGTGCCAGCAGTGCCCGACAGGGGGGCTATGGCTACACCTTC. This sequence encodes CASSARQGGYGYTF.